The TCR beta chain described here comes from a study of T cells after yellow fever vaccination. The wider study: SMART-Seq v4 Ultra Low Input prepared the low-cell-number fractions.

Conversion of TCR transcripts into cDNA relied on 5'RACE template switching, which added a universal primer site and UMIs. Each CDR3 protein is one row after TCRdb ran MiXCR on the 5' RACE reads. The sample includes roughly 400,000 distinct CDR3 sequences, around 19% seen only once; the top ten take roughly a sixth. The length of the CDR3 is 15 residues. The junction had 5 bases not matched to a gene; V was cut back by 0 bases and J by 2 bases. The germline CDR1 and CDR2 sequences are SGHKS and YYEKEE (reference sequence). Study-wide points: Bulk-population clonotypes that are abundant could appear as contaminants in FACS-sorted repertoires.

This clonotype was picked up a small number of times. Its target is not known. The chain uses TRBV5-5 and TRBJ2-7, with TRBD1 matching 7 bases. The sample consisted of PBMCs, taken before the yellow fever booster vaccination. The sequence derives from a man younger than 30 who received the YFV17D yellow fever vaccine. CDR3 region: CASSLAGQGAYEQYF. The CDR3 bases are TGTGCCAGCAGCTTGGCGGGGCAGGGGGCCTACGAGCAGTACTTC.